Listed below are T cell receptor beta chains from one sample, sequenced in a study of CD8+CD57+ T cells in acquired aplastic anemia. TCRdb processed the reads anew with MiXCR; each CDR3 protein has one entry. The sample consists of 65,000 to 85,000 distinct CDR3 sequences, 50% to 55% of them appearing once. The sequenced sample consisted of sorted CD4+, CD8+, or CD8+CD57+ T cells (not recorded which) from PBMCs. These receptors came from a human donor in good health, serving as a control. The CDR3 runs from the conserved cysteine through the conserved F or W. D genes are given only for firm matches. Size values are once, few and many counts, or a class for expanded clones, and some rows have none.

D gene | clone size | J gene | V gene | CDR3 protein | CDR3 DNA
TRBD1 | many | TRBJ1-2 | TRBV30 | CAWSFPRGNNYGYTF | TGTGCCTGGAGTTTTCCCAGGGGGAATAACTATGGCTACACCTTC
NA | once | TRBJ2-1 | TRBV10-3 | CASSEWGTSSYNEQFF | TGTGCCAGCAGTGAATGGGGCACCAGCTCCTACAATGAGCAGTTCTTC
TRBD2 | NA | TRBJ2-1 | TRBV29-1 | CSVQRASGGDNEQFF | TGCAGCGTTCAAAGAGCTAGCGGGGGGGACAATGAGCAGTTCTTC
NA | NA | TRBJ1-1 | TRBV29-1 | CSVNTIINTEAFF | TGCAGCGTAAACACAATCATTAACACTGAAGCTTTCTTT
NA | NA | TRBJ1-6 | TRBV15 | CATSRDLWNSPLHF | TGTGCCACCAGCAGAGATCTATGGAATTCACCCCTCCACTTT
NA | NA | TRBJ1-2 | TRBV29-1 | CSVGKGDYGYTF | TGCAGCGTTGGTAAAGGGGACTATGGCTACACCTTC
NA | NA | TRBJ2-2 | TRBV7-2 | CASSPVAGNTGELFF | TGTGCCAGCAGCCCCGTAGCCGGGAACACCGGGGAGCTGTTTTTT
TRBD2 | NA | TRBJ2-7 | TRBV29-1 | CSVGLGEGYEQYF | TGCAGCGTCGGTCTCGGGGAGGGTTACGAGCAGTACTTC
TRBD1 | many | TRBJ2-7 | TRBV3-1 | CASSWDRGYEQYF | TGTGCCAGCAGCTGGGACAGGGGGTACGAGCAGTACTTC
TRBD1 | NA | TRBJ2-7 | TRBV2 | CASSEPGQGGWEQYF | TGTGCCAGCAGTGAACCGGGACAGGGGGGATGGGAGCAGTACTTC
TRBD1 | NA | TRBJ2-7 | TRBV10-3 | CAISDSDRGYEQYF | TGTGCCATCAGTGATTCCGACAGGGGTTACGAGCAGTACTTC
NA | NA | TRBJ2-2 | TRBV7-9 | CASSYGGTGELFF | TGTGCCAGCAGCTACGGCGGGACCGGGGAGCTGTTTTTT
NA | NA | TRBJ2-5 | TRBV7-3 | CASSSGPAGETQYF | TGTGCCAGCAGCTCGGGACCAGCGGGAGAGACCCAGTACTTC
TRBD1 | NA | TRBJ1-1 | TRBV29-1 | CSVEDLDRGSTEAFF | TGCAGCGTTGAAGATCTCGACAGGGGGAGCACTGAAGCTTTCTTT
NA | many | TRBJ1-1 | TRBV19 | CASSISPTGNTEAFF | TGTGCCAGTAGTATTTCCCCCACGGGGAACACTGAAGCTTTCTTT
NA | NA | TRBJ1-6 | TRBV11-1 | CASSLVPGAGDGSPLHF | TGTGCCAGCAGCTTAGTGCCGGGGGCAGGGGACGGTTCACCCCTCCACTTT
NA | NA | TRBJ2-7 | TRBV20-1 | CSASGASGELRRTVYEQYF | TGCAGTGCTAGTGGGGCGTCGGGGGAGCTGAGGAGGACTGTCTACGAGCAGTACTTC
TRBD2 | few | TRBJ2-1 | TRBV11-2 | CASIPPGLAGVGNEQFF | TGTGCCAGCATCCCACCCGGACTAGCGGGAGTGGGGAATGAGCAGTTCTTC
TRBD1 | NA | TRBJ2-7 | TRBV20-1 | CSARNRQGSPYEQYF | TGCAGTGCTAGGAACAGACAGGGGTCTCCCTACGAGCAGTACTTC
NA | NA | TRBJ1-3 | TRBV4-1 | CASREGHTIYF | TGCGCCAGCAGGGAGGGCCACACCATATATTTT
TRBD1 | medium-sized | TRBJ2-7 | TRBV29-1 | CSVVGTGYEQYF | TGCAGCGTTGTCGGGACAGGATACGAGCAGTACTTC
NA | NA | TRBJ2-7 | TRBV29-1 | CGVEAGPYEQYF | TGCGGCGTTGAAGCGGGCCCCTACGAGCAGTACTTC
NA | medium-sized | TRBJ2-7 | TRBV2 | CASSLGVGSYEQYF | TGTGCCAGCAGTTTGGGGGTGGGGTCCTACGAGCAGTACTTC
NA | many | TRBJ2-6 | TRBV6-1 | CASSPSLRGANVLTF | TGTGCCAGCAGTCCCTCCTTGAGAGGGGCCAACGTCCTGACTTTC
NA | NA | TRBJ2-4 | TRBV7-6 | CASSLEGRLAKNIQYF | TGTGCCAGCAGCTTAGAAGGCAGGCTAGCCAAAAACATTCAGTACTTC
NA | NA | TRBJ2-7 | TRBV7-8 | CASSHSSYEQYF | TGTGCCAGCAGCCATAGCTCCTACGAGCAGTACTTC
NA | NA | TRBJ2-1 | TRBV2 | CASSGDGGPYNEQFF | TGTGCCAGCAGTGGCGACGGGGGGCCGTACAATGAGCAGTTCTTC
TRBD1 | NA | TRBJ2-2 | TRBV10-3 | CATYYLGDRENTGELFF | TGTGCCACCTACTATCTCGGCGACAGGGAGAACACCGGGGAGCTGTTTTTT
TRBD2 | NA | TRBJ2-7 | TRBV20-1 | CSATSGGIYEQYF | TGCAGTGCTACAAGCGGGGGGATCTACGAGCAGTACTTC
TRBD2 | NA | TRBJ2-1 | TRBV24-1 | CATSEVSSGTNEQFF | TGTGCCACCAGTGAGGTATCGAGCGGGACCAATGAGCAGTTCTTC
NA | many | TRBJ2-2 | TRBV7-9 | CASSFAGGELFF | TGTGCCAGCAGCTTTGCAGGCGGGGAGCTGTTTTTT
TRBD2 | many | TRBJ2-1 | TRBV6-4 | CASSETWRESDEQFF | TGTGCCAGCAGTGAAACTTGGCGGGAGAGCGATGAGCAGTTCTTC
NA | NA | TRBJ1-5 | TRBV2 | CASSEYGGIMPQHF | TGTGCCAGCAGTGAATACGGGGGGATCATGCCCCAGCATTTT
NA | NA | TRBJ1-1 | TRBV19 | CASISAARETEAFF | TGTGCCAGTATATCGGCAGCCAGGGAGACTGAAGCTTTCTTT
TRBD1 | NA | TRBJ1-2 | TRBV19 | CASSTGDRYYGYTF | TGTGCCAGTAGTACAGGGGACAGATACTATGGCTACACCTTC
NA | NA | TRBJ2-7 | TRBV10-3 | CASSTNSARIPSEQYF | TGTGCCAGCAGTACAAATTCGGCACGGATCCCTAGCGAGCAGTACTTC
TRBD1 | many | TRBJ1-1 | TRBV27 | CASSRGTGYPPEAFF | TGTGCCAGCAGTCGTGGGACAGGGTACCCTCCTGAAGCTTTCTTT
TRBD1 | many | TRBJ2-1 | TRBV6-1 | CASSATQGAGNEQFF | TGTGCCAGCAGTGCAACACAGGGGGCTGGGAATGAGCAGTTCTTC
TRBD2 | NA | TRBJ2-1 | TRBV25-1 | CASSHSVSGGNEQFF | TGTGCCAGCAGTCATAGTGTTAGCGGGGGTAATGAGCAGTTCTTC
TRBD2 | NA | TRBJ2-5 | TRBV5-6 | CASSLLAGGVLETQYF | TGTGCCAGCAGCTTGTTAGCGGGCGGTGTCCTAGAGACCCAGTACTTC
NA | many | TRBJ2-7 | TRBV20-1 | CSARVRDPRSYEQYF | TGCAGTGCTAGAGTAAGGGACCCACGCTCCTACGAGCAGTACTTC
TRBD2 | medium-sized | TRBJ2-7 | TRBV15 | CATSRRKFGTSGFEQYF | TGTGCCACCAGCAGAAGAAAATTCGGGACTAGCGGATTCGAGCAGTACTTC
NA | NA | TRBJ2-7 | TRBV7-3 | CASSPGAGMVYEQYF | TGTGCCAGCAGCCCAGGGGCGGGGATGGTTTACGAGCAGTACTTC
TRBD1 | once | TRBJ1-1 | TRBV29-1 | CSVVRTGGETEAFF | TGCAGCGTTGTCCGTACAGGGGGCGAGACTGAAGCTTTCTTT
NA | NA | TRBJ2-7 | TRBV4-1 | CASSQDELSYEQYF | TGCGCCAGCAGCCAAGACGAACTTTCCTACGAGCAGTACTTC
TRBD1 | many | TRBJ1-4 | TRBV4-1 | CASSQFGGQGNEKLFF | TGCGCCAGCAGCCAATTCGGGGGACAGGGAAATGAAAAACTGTTTTTT
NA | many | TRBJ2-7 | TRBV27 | CASSPPGREQYF | TGTGCCAGCAGTCCGCCGGGTCGGGAGCAGTACTTC
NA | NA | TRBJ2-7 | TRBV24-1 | CAASDNYEQYF | TGTGCCGCCAGTGACAACTACGAGCAGTACTTC
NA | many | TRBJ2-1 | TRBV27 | CASSLPSSGEQFF | TGTGCCAGCAGTTTACCGTCCAGTGGTGAGCAGTTCTTC
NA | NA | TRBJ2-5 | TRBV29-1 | CSVQQMTLQETQYF | TGCAGCGTTCAGCAGATGACTCTCCAAGAGACCCAGTACTTC